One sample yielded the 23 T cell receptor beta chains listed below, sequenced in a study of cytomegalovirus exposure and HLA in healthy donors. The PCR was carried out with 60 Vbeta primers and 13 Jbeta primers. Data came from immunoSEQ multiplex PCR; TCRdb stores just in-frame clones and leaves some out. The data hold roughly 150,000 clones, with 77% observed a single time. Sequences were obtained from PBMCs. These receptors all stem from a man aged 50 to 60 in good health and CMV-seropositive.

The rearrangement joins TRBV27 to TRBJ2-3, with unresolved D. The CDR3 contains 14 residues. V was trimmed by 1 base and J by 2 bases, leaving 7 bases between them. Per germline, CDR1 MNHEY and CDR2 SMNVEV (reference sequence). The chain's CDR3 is CASSLYPTTDTQYF. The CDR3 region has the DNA TGTGCCAGCAGTTTATACCCTACCACAGATACGCAGTATTTT.

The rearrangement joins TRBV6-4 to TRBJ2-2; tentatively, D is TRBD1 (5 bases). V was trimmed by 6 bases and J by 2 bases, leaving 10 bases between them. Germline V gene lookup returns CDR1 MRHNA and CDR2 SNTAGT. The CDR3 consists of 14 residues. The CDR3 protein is CASRTGLNTGELFF. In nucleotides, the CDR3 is TGTGCCAGCAGAACAGGTTTAAACACCGGGGAGCTGTTTTTT.

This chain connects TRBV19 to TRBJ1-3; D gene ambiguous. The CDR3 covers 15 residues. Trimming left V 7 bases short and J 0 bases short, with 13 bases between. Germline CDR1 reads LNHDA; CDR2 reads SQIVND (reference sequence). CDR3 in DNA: TGTGCCAGTACCTTCGGGAAGAGCTCTGGAAACACCATATATTTT. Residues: CASTFGKSSGNTIYF.

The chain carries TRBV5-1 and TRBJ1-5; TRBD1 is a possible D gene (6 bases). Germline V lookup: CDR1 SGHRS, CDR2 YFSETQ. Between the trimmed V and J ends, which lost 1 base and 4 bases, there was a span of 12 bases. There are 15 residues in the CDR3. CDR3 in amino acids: CASSLWGQGNQPQHF. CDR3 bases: TGCGCCAGCAGCTTGTGGGGGCAGGGGAATCAGCCCCAGCATTTT.

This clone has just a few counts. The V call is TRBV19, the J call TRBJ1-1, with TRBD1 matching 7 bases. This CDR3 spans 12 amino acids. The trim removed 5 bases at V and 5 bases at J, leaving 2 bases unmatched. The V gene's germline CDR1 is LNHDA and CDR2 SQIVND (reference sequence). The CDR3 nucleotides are TGTGCCAGTAGTCACAGGGGTACTGAAGCTTTCTTT. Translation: CASSHRGTEAFF.

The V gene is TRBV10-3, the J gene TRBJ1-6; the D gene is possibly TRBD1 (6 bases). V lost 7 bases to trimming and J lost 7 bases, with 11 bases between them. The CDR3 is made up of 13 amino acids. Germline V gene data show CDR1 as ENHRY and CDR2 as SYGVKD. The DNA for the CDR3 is TGTGCCATCACCTCGGACAGAAATTCACCCCTCCACTTT. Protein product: CAITSDRNSPLHF.

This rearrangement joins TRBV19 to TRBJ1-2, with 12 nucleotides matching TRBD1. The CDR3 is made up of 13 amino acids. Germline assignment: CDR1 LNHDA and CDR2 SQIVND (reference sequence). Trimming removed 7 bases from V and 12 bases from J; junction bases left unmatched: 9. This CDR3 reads CASKTGQGASHTF. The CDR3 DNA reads TGTGCCAGTAAGACGGGACAGGGGGCGTCTCACACCTTC.

The CDR3 spells CASSETQISNQPQHF. The CDR3 region has the DNA TGTGCCAGCAGTGAAACCCAGATTAGCAATCAGCCCCAGCATTTT. V gene TRBV2 combines with J gene TRBJ1-5; D gene uncertain. V was cut by 2 bases and J by 0 bases, with 8 bases left in between. The CDR3 consists of 15 residues. Germline CDR1 reads SNHLY; CDR2 reads FYNNEI.

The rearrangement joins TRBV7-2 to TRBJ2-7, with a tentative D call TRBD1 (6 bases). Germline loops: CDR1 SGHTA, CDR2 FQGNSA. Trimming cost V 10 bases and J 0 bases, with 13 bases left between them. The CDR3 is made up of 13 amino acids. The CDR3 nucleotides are TGTGCCACTGGCAGGGGAAACTCCTACGAGCAGTACTTC. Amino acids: CATGRGNSYEQYF.

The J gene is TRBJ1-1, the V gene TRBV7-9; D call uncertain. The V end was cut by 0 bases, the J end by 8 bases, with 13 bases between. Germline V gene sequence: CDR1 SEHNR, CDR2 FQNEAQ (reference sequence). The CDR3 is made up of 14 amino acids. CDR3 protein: CASSLAQSGGEAFF. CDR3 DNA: TGTGCCAGCAGCTTAGCACAGTCTGGAGGGGAAGCTTTCTTT.

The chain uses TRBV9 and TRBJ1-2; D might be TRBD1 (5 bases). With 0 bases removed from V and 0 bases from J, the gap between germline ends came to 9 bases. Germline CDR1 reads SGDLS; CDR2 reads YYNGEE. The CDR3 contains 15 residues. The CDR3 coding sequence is TGTGCCAGCAGCGTAGCGGGGGAAACTAACTATGGCTACACCTTC. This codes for CASSVAGETNYGYTF.

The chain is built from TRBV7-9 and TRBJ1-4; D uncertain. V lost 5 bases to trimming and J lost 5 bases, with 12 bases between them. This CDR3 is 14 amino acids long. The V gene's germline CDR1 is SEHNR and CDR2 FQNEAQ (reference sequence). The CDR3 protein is CASSRVPGNEKLFF. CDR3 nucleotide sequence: TGTGCCAGCAGCCGAGTACCGGGGAATGAAAAACTGTTTTTT.

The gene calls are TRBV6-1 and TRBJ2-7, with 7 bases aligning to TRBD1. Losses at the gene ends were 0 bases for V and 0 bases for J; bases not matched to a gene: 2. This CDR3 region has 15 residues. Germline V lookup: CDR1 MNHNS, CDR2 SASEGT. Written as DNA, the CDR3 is TGTGCCAGCAGTGAAGCGAGGGGGCCCTCCTACGAGCAGTACTTC. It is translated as CASSEARGPSYEQYF.

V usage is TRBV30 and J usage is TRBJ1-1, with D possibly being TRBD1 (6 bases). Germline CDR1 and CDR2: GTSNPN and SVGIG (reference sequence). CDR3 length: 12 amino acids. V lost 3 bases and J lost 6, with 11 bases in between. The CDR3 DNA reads TGTGCCTGGAGATTACAGGGAGCTGAAGCTTTCTTT. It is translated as CAWRLQGAEAFF.

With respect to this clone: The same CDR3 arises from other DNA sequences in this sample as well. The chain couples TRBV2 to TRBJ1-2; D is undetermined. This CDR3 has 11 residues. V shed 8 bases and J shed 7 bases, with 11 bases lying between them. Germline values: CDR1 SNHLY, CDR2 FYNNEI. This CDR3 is CASAAGSGYTF. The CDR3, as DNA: TGTGCCAGCGCCGCCGGGAGTGGCTACACCTTC.

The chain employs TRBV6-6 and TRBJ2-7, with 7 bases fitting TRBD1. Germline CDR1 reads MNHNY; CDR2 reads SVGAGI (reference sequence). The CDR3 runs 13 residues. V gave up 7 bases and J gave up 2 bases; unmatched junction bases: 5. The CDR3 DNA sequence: TGTGCCAGCAAGACAGGGCCAGCCTACGAGCAGTACTTC. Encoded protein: CASKTGPAYEQYF.

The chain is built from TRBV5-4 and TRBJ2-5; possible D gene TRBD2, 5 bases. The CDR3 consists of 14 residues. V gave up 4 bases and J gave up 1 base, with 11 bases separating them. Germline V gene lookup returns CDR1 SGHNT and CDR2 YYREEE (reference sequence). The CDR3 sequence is CASSLRGTQETQYF. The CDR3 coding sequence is TGTGCCAGCAGCCTTCGGGGTACCCAAGAGACCCAGTACTTC.

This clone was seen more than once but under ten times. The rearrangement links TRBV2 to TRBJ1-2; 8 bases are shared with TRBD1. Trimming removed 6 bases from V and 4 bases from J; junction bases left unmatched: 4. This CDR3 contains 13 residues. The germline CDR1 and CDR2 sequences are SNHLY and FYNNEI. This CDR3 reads CASRRTGSYGYTF. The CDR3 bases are TGTGCCAGCAGGAGGACAGGGAGCTATGGCTACACCTTC.

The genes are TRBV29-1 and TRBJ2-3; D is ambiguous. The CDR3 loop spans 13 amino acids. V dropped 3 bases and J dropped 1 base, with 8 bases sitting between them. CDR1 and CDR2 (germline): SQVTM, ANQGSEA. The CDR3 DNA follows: TGCAGCGTTGAGGGCATCCGCACAGATACGCAGTATTTT. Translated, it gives CSVEGIRTDTQYF.

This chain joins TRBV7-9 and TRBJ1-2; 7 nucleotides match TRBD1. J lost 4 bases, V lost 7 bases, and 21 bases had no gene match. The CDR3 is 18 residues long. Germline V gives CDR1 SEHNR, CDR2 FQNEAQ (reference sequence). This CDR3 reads CASMMPDRELGLVYGYTF. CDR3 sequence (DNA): TGTGCCAGCATGATGCCTGACAGGGAATTAGGGCTAGTCTATGGCTACACCTTC.

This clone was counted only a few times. CDR3 sequence (DNA): TGTGCCAGCAGTGAAGGTGGGGGGACAGGGGGTTTTCAGCCCCAGCATTTT. The encoded protein is CASSEGGGTGGFQPQHF. The chain couples TRBV2 to TRBJ1-5, with 11 bases identical to TRBD1. After removal of 1 base from V and 6 bases from J, the junction contained 8 bases not matched to a gene. This CDR3 is built from 17 residues. Germline values: CDR1 SNHLY, CDR2 FYNNEI.

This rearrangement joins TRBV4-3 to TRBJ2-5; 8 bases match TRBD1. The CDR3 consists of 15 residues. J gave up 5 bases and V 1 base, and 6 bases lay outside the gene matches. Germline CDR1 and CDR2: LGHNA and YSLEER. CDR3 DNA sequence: TGCGCCAGCAGCCAAGTATCCAGGGGGCCTGAGACCCAGTACTTC. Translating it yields CASSQVSRGPETQYF.

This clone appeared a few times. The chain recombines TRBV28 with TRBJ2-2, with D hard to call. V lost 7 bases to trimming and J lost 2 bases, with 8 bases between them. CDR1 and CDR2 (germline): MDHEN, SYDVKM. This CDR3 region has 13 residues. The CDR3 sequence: CASTTVNTGELFF. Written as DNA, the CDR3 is TGTGCCAGCACAACAGTAAACACCGGGGAGCTGTTTTTT. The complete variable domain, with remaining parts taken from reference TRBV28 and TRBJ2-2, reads DVKVTQSSRYLVKRTGEKVFLECVQDMDHENMFWYRQDPGLGLRLIYFSYDVKMKEKGDIPEGYSVSREKKERFSLILESASTNQTSMYLCASTTVNTGELFFGEGSRLTVL.